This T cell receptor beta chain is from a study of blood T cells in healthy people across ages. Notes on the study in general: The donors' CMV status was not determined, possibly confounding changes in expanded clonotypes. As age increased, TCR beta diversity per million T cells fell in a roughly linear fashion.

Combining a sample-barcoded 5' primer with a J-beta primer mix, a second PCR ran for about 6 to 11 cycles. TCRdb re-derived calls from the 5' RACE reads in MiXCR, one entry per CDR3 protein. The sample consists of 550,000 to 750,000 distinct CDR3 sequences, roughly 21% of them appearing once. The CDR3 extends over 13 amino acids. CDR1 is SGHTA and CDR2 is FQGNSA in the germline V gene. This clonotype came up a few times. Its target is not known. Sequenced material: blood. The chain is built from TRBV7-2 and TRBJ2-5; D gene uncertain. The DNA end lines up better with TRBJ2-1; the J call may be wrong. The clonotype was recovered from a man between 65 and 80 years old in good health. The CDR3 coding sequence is TGTGCCAGCAGCTTAGGGCTTCTACGTGAGCAGTTCTTC. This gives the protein CASSLGLLREQFF.